The subject of this entry is one TCR beta chain. These data are taken from a study of technical replicates of blood from several donors. CDR3 length equals 13 residues. The germline CDR1 and CDR2 sequences are SEHNR and FQNEAQ (reference sequence). Between the trimmed V and J ends, which lost 0 bases and 6 bases, there was a span of 6 bases. TCRdb's table, derived via immunoSEQ multiplex PCR, lists solely in-frame clones and lacks some. The data show fewer than 15,000 clones, 80% seen once. The origin of this receptor is a human donor in good health. The sequenced material came from PBMCs. The V and J genes are TRBV7-9 and TRBJ2-1; a weak D match, TRBD2 (5 bases). CDR3 protein: CASSLAGVNEQFF. In nucleotides, the CDR3 is TGTGCCAGCAGCTTAGCCGGGGTCAATGAGCAGTTCTTC.